The following is a T cell receptor (beta chain) sequence with its context. The antigen remains undetermined. The data originate from a study of vaccination and CD4 T cells after COVID-19. In the study overall: At a median around 100 days (range 35 to 161) after diagnosis, post-COVID samples were drawn. The cells in question were stimulated using overlapping spike peptides derived from SARS-CoV-2, HCoV-NL63, HCoV-OC43 and HCoV-229E. Study-wide points: For SARS-CoV-2-reactive clonotypes, the median went from approximately 21 to 38, a nonsignificant increase.

Treatment in this sample: approximately nine-day PBMC culture with coronavirus spike peptide pools or control peptides (ViraFEST assay). Medium was half-exchanged with fresh IL-2 medium on days 3 and 7. The Oncomine TCR Beta short-read assay was what sequenced the DNA obtained from cultured CD4+ T cells. TCRdb re-derived calls from the PCR reads in MiXCR, one entry per CDR3 protein. The table records 11,000 to 15,000 distinct CDR3 sequences, less than 75% of them present only once. V dropped 8 bases and J dropped 7; count of bases not matched to a gene: 3. In germline, CDR1 is MDHEN, CDR2 SYDVKM. The CDR3 extends over 13 amino acids.

V gene TRBV28 combines with J gene TRBJ1-6; 9 bases are a match to TRBD1. The clonotype comes from a human donor who had recovered from COVID-19. Sequenced sample: CD4+ T cells from blood, cultured in vitro. CDR3 region: CASGGQGNSPLHF. The CDR3 nucleotides are TGTGCCAGCGGGGGACAGGGAAATTCACCCCTCCACTTT.